This entry concerns a single TCR beta chain. This sample stems from a study of T cells in Graves' hyperthyroidism and ophthalmopathy. The length of the CDR3 is 15 residues. Germline-derived CDR1 and CDR2 are SEHNR and FQNEAQ (reference sequence). V trimming: 5 bases; J trimming: 3 bases; junction bases outside the gene matches: 6. Among ophthalmopathy patients, the Clinical Activity Score reached at least 3, the NOSPECS grade reached at least 4, and duration remained under 3 months. RNA transcripts were the template for amplifying TCR beta CDR3 regions. First-round RT-PCR targeting the TCR CDR3 was performed with the HTBI primer set. TCRdb used MiXCR to reprocess the multiplex PCR reads, holding one entry per CDR3 protein. This table has fewer than 650,000 distinct CDR3 sequences, under 15% appearing once.

Sequencing input: blood. The TCR was taken from a woman between 40 and 55 years old with Graves' ophthalmopathy. The rearrangement links TRBV7-9 to TRBJ2-7; TRBD2 agrees at 11 bases. This chain's CDR3 is CASSTPGLAVYEQYF. The CDR3 nucleotides are TGTGCCAGCAGCACACCGGGACTAGCGGTCTACGAGCAGTACTTC.